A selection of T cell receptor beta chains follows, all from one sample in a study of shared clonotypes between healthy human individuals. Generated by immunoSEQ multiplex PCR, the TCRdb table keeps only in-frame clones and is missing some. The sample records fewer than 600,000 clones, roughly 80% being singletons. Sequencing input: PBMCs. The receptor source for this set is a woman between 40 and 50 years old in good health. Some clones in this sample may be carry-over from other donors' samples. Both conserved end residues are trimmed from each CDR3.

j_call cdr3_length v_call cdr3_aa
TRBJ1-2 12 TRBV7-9 ASSQDSRKGGYT
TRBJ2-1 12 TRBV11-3 ASSSIAGGNEQF
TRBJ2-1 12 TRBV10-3 AISTGTGDNEQF
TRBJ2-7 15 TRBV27 ASSLSRTSGRLNEQY
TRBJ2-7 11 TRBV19 ASSPGTSGEQY
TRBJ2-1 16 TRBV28 ASSPLRALSGPYNEQF
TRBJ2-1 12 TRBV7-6 ASSPDFVGSEQF
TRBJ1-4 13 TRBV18 ASSPLGQDGEKLF
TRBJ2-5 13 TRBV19 ASSPGLAAQETQY
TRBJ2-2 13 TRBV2 ASSGQGAATGELF
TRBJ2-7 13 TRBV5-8 ASSSPVPDPYEQY
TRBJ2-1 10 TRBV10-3 ATRDFNNEQF
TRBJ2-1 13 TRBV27 ASSPQQRAYNEQF
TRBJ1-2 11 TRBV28 ATFQTGFDGYT
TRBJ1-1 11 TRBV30 AWRGQMNTEAF